Below, 17 T cell receptor beta chains from the same sample are listed, as sequenced in a study of metastatic and nonmetastatic thyroid tumors. Nobody among the patients had been given any treatment before thyroid surgery. TCRdb reassembled clones from the PCR reads with MiXCR. The table records roughly 30,000 clones, 25% to 30% of them present only once. Sequenced input: blood. All receptors come from a female donor with papillary thyroid cancer or a benign thyroid nodule (not recorded which). Some clones in this sample may be carry-over from other donors' samples.

V gene TRBV4-1 combines with J gene TRBJ2-1; TRBD2 matches 12 bases. CDR3 size: 18 residues. V dropped 4 bases and J dropped 8; count of bases not matched to a gene: 15. Germline CDR1 and CDR2: MGHRA and YSYEKL. CDR3 loop: CASSPHGLAGPGWYEQFF. The CDR3 DNA reads as TGCGCCAGCAGCCCCCATGGACTAGCGGGACCCGGGTGGTATGAGCAGTTCTTC.

This clone has only a few counts. CDR3 protein: CASSFRGSPLHF. The DNA of the CDR3 is TGTGCCAGCAGTTTCAGGGGTTCACCCCTCCACTTT. The rearrangement links TRBV28 to TRBJ1-6; tentatively, D is TRBD1 (6 bases). With 3 bases removed from V and 9 bases from J, the gap between germline ends came to 6 bases. Germline CDR1 MDHEN, CDR2 SYDVKM. The CDR3 sequence is 12 residues long.

V gene TRBV30 combines with J gene TRBJ2-7; D unclear. Trimming pared 0 bases from V and 2 bases from J, leaving 11 bases between. CDR3 length: 14 residues. Per the germline V gene, CDR1 is GTSNPN and CDR2 is SVGIG (reference sequence). The CDR3 spells CAWSVGYKAYEQYF. The CDR3 DNA follows: TGTGCCTGGAGTGTTGGGTACAAGGCCTACGAGCAGTACTTC.

Many counts were recorded for this clone. The gene calls are TRBV11-3 and TRBJ2-1, with D unclear. V was clipped by 1 base and J by 6 bases, with 1 base between them. The CDR3 loop spans 11 amino acids. CDR1 and CDR2 from the germline V gene are SGHNT and YENEEA. The CDR3 nucleotides are TGTGCCAGCAGCTTAGGCAATGAGCAGTTCTTC. This codes for CASSLGNEQFF.

This clone was counted only a few times. The junction shows a germline mismatch at one end, possibly a read error. The V gene is TRBV6-5, the J gene TRBJ1-3; possible D gene TRBD1, 5 bases. The CDR3 sequence is 13 residues long. Germline V gives CDR1 MNHEY, CDR2 SVGAGI. For the CDR3, the DNA is TGTGCCAGCAGTTACTCGCGTGGACACACCTTATATTTT. Its protein is CASSYSRGHTLYF.

The CDR3 is CASSYRASGSPYEQYF. The CDR3 DNA reads as TGTGCCAGCAGTTATAGAGCTAGCGGGAGCCCCTACGAGCAGTACTTC. V usage is TRBV6-5 and J usage is TRBJ2-7; 10 bases are shared with TRBD2. The CDR3 extends over 16 amino acids. The germline V gene encodes CDR1 MNHEY and CDR2 SVGAGI. After removal of 3 bases from V and 2 bases from J, the junction contained 7 bases not matched to a gene.

This clone was seen ten or more times. A much larger clone differs from this one at a single base, so this may be a read error. This same CDR3 is encoded by further DNA sequences in the sample. The chain recombines TRBV20-1 with TRBJ2-7, with D possibly being TRBD1 (6 bases). The CDR3 has 12 amino acids. V lost 2 bases and J lost 2, with 7 bases in between. Germline CDR1 is DFQATT and CDR2 is SNEGSKA (reference sequence). DNA for the CDR3: TGCAGTGCTAGACAGGGGCCCTACGAGCAGTACTTC. Translation gives CSARQGPYEQYF.

This clone was observed many times. This chain connects TRBV9 to TRBJ1-2; D may be TRBD1 (5 bases). The CDR3 consists of 12 residues. From germline, CDR1 is SGDLS and CDR2 YYNGEE. The ends were cut back, 5 bases at V and 3 bases at J, with 8 bases in the middle. CDR3 in DNA: TGTGCCAGCAGTTCGGGACACTATGGCTACACCTTC. Translating it yields CASSSGHYGYTF.

The chain uses TRBV20-1 and TRBJ2-5, with a weak D call TRBD1 (6 bases). V gave up 0 bases and J gave up 5 bases, with 10 bases separating them. Germline V CDR1 and CDR2: DFQATT, SNEGSKA (reference sequence). The CDR3 runs to 13 residues. The DNA for the CDR3 is TGCAGTGCTAGAGAAACAGGGCGGGAGACCCAGTACTTC. Translation gives CSARETGRETQYF.

This clone was counted at least ten times. This sequence joins TRBV6-2 or TRBV6-3 and TRBJ2-3, with 7 bases fitting TRBD2. Germline lookup yields CDR1 MNHEY and CDR2 SVGEGT. Trimming took 2 bases from V and 2 from J; bases not matched to a gene: 4. The length of the CDR3 is 15 residues. Here the CDR3 DNA reads TGTGCCAGCAGTTACGGGGGGGGGTCCACAGATACGCAGTATTTT. It specifies CASSYGGGSTDTQYF.

This clone was seen ten or more times. The identical CDR3 is also encoded by other nucleotide sequences in the sample. The CDR3 protein is CASSDGGAGELFF. The CDR3 DNA reads as TGTGCCAGCAGTGACGGGGGCGCCGGGGAGCTGTTTTTT. V is TRBV6-4 and J is TRBJ2-2; maybe TRBD1 (6 bases). Germline CDR1 reads MRHNA; CDR2 reads SNTAGT. Trimming took 2 bases from V and 6 from J, leaving 7 bases between them. The CDR3 is 13 residues long.

In its sample, this clone was seen a few times. The gene calls are TRBV28 and TRBJ2-7; 10 bases match TRBD2. Germline V gene data show CDR1 as MDHEN and CDR2 as SYDVKM. The CDR3 is made up of 14 amino acids. After removal of 7 bases from V and 11 bases from J, the junction contained 14 bases not matched to a gene. CDR3 amino acids: CASNPPGAGGIKYF. CDR3 nucleotides: TGTGCCAGCAATCCCCCCGGAGCGGGAGGGATTAAGTACTTC.

This clone has ten or more counts. This chain connects TRBV29-1 to TRBJ2-7; the D gene is possibly TRBD2 (5 bases). Germline values: CDR1 SQVTM, CDR2 ANQGSEA. Trimming took 0 bases from V and 6 from J, leaving 18 bases between them. The CDR3 extends over 15 amino acids. The DNA for the CDR3 is TGCAGCGTTGAAGATCGGTCGTCGGGAAACGGCGAGCAGTACTTC. This gives the protein CSVEDRSSGNGEQYF.

This clone was detected many times. The chain links TRBV19 to TRBJ1-1, with D unclear. Between the trimmed V and J ends, which lost 2 bases and 2 bases, there was a span of 9 bases. The CDR3 totals 14 residues. Germline V lookup: CDR1 LNHDA, CDR2 SQIVND (reference sequence). DNA for the CDR3: TGTGCCAGTAGTATAAATCAGGTAAACACTGAAGCTTTCTTT. Protein product: CASSINQVNTEAFF.

This clone was detected a few times. CDR3 DNA sequence: TGCGCCAGCAGCCAAGATCCGACGTCTGGGGCCAACGTCCTGACTTTC. Translating gives CASSQDPTSGANVLTF. V gene TRBV4-3 combines with J gene TRBJ2-6; no reliable D call. Germline-derived CDR1 and CDR2 are LGHNA and YSLEER. The CDR3 contains 16 residues. Trimming removed 0 bases at V and 1 base at J, with 7 bases between.

J is TRBJ2-1 and V is TRBV27, with D unresolved. Trimming stripped 6 bases from V and 3 bases from J, with 21 bases between. The length of the CDR3 is 17 residues. Per the germline V gene, CDR1 is MNHEY and CDR2 is SMNVEV (reference sequence). CDR3 in DNA: TGTGCCAGCAGCTGGAGAGGCCCCCATATCGACTACAATGAGCAGTTCTTC. It encodes CASSWRGPHIDYNEQFF.

This clone was detected ten times or more. This sequence joins TRBV28 and TRBJ1-2; D is unclear. This CDR3 comprises 16 residues. Per germline, CDR1 MDHEN and CDR2 SYDVKM. V dropped 5 bases and J dropped 5 bases, with 21 bases sitting between them. CDR3 sequence reads: CASSRPLRVSTYGYTF. Here the CDR3 DNA reads TGTGCCAGCAGTCGACCCTTACGGGTATCCACTTATGGCTACACCTTC.